The present entry profiles one T cell receptor beta chain with its context. Its antigen is undetermined. This entry belongs to a study of PD-1 blockade in classical Hodgkin lymphoma. Looking at the study overall: Patients were infused with nivolumab 3 mg/kg every 2 weeks.

The patients all showed relapse after autologous stem cell transplantation, while their brentuximab vedotin exposure varied. Complete response, partial response or progressive disease constituted the best response categories observed. Libraries were prepared by immunoSEQ multiplex PCR; TCRdb keeps only in-frame clonotypes and omits some of them. The table lists about 40,000 clones, roughly two thirds of them singletons, with 13% to 15% in the top ten. Whole-study results and caveats: Baseline TCR diversity was reportedly lower in newly diagnosed patients than healthy donors. Patients starting nivolumab less than 1 year after ASCT had lower diversity and were excluded from later analyses.

The V end lost 3 bases, the J end lost 9 bases, and 20 bases lay between the germline ends. Germline CDR1 SQVTM, CDR2 ANQGSEA. The CDR3 loop spans 14 amino acids. The gene calls are TRBV29-1 and TRBJ2-5, with D possibly being TRBD2 (5 bases). The receptor comes from a human donor with classical Hodgkin lymphoma. The sequencing here drew on peripheral blood mononuclear cells (PBMCs), taken before the second cycle of nivolumab. The CDR3: CSVEGKGLILAQYF. The CDR3, as DNA: TGCAGCGTTGAGGGCAAAGGACTTATCTTGGCCCAGTACTTC.